Each of the 15 T cell receptor beta chains below was sequenced from the same sample in a study of regulatory T cells in long-lasting Graves disease (dated by TCRdb to the early 2020s). The library came from multiplex PCR. The data were produced on an Illumina HiSeq 4000. CDR3 regions were amplified by Arm-PCR with iRepertoire HTBI primers to construct TCR beta libraries. TCRdb cleaned the public reads at Q25 with fastp, built clones with MiXCR and kept in-frame beta chains. Every CDR3 protein is listed once, alongside the most common genes and DNA of its rows. Within this sample are about 470,000 distinct CDR3 sequences, with less than 25% of them counted one time only. The top ten hold 7% to 9.5% of the sample. The time point label of this sample denotes: persistent/refractory GD, antithyroid drugs over 5 years with positive TRAb. For both TCR sequencing and RNA sequencing, RNA was extracted from PBMCs using TRIzol.

The source was peripheral blood mononuclear cells (PBMCs), collected when the disease was refractory, from a patient treated with antithyroid drugs. These receptors were collected from a female donor with Graves disease.

The sample holds many counts of this clonotype. This chain uses TRBV6-5 with TRBJ2-5; D ambiguous. The germline V gene encodes CDR1 MNHEY and CDR2 SVGAGI. V dropped 4 bases and J dropped 1 base, with 7 bases sitting between them. CDR3 length equals 13 residues. The CDR3 DNA reads TGTGCCAGCAGTTTTATTTTCCAAGAGACCCAGTACTTC. As protein: CASSFIFQETQYF.

This clonotype showed up many times. The chain joins TRBV20-1 to TRBJ2-7, with TRBD2 matching over 8 bases. After removal of 0 bases from V and 1 base from J, the junction contained 8 bases not matched to a gene. Germline V gene sequence: CDR1 DFQATT, CDR2 SNEGSKA (reference sequence). The CDR3 is 16 amino acids. DNA of the CDR3: TGCAGTGCTAGAGAAGAAAAGCGGGAGTGGTCCTACGAGCAGTACTTC. As protein: CSAREEKREWSYEQYF.

As concerns this clonotype: This sequence may be a read error, since a much larger clone differs from it by one base. The rearrangement links TRBV4-2 to TRBJ2-7; 9 positions match TRBD2. Trimming cost V 1 base and J 0 bases; bases outside gene matches: 1. The CDR3 sequence is 15 residues long. Germline assignment: CDR1 LGHNA and CDR2 YNFKEQ. The CDR3 DNA reads TGTGCCAGCAGCCAAGGACTAGCGGACTCCTACGAGCAGTACTTC. Translation gives CASSQGLADSYEQYF.

This chain connects TRBV30 to TRBJ2-7; 7 bases agree with TRBD1. Germline V lookup: CDR1 GTSNPN, CDR2 SVGIG (reference sequence). V gave up 5 bases and J gave up 5 bases; unmatched junction bases: 9. CDR3 length: 13 amino acids. This chain's CDR3 is CAWAGTVLHEQYF. CDR3 nucleotide sequence: TGTGCCTGGGCCGGGACAGTCCTCCACGAGCAGTACTTC.

V gene TRBV5-5 combines with J gene TRBJ1-5; D call uncertain. Germline assignment: CDR1 SGHKS and CDR2 YYEKEE (reference sequence). Between the trimmed V and J ends, which lost 0 bases and 9 bases, there was a span of 10 bases. The CDR3 totals 13 residues. The CDR3 nucleotides read TGTGCCAGCAGCTTGGAGGGTTTACGGCCCCAGCATTTT. This encodes CASSLEGLRPQHF. Filled out from reference TRBV5-5 and TRBJ1-5, the complete variable domain reads DAGVTQSPTHLIKTRGQQVTLRCSPISGHKSVSWYQQVLGQGPQFIFQYYEKEERGRGNFPDRFSARQFPNYSSELNVNALLLGDSALYLCASSLEGLRPQHFGDGTRLSIL.

There are many counts of this clonotype. V is TRBV6-2 or TRBV6-3 and J is TRBJ2-7; a possible D gene is TRBD2 (5 bases). V dropped 2 bases and J dropped 2 bases, with 10 bases sitting between them. The germline V gene has CDR1 MNHEY and CDR2 SVGEGT. This CDR3 has 14 residues. The CDR3 nucleotides read TGTGCCAGCAGTTACGGGTCGCGGGCCTACGAGCAGTACTTC. This translates into CASSYGSRAYEQYF.

This clonotype has just one count. This chain uses TRBV30 with TRBJ2-7; D is unclear. This CDR3 is 13 amino acids long. The V end lost 1 base, the J end lost 2 bases, and 9 bases lay between the germline ends. Germline assignment: CDR1 GTSNPN and CDR2 SVGIG (reference sequence). The DNA for the CDR3 is TGTGCCTGGAGTGGGTACACACCCTACGAGCAGTACTTC. It encodes CAWSGYTPYEQYF.

The rearrangement uses TRBV4-1 and TRBJ2-5; the match to TRBD2 covers 13 bases. With V trimmed by 1 base and J by 5 bases, 4 bases remained unmatched. CDR3 length: 16 amino acids. Germline CDR1 is MGHRA and CDR2 is YSYEKL. The CDR3, as DNA: TGCGCCAGCAGCCAAGCCGGGACTAGCGGGAAGGAGACCCAGTACTTC. This sequence encodes CASSQAGTSGKETQYF.

This clonotype occurred many times. The CDR3 protein is CSVPGQGSYEQYF. The CDR3 DNA is TGCAGCGTTCCGGGACAGGGGTCGTACGAGCAGTACTTC. This chain links TRBV29-1 with TRBJ2-7; 10 bases map to TRBD1. This CDR3 is 13 amino acids long. The germline V gene encodes CDR1 SQVTM and CDR2 ANQGSEA. V lost 5 bases and J lost 4; bases outside the gene matches: 5.

A single count supports this clonotype. The chain joins TRBV29-1 to TRBJ1-6, with TRBD1 matching 11 bases. Losses at the gene ends were 7 bases for V and 9 bases for J; bases not matched to a gene: 5. The germline V gene encodes CDR1 SQVTM and CDR2 ANQGSEA. The CDR3 is made up of 13 amino acids. CDR3 sequence reads: CSARTGGGSPLHF. CDR3 sequence (DNA): TGCAGCGCTAGGACAGGGGGCGGTTCACCCCTCCACTTT.

The chain has TRBV4-1 and TRBJ1-2; 7 nucleotides align to TRBD1. Germline V lookup: CDR1 MGHRA, CDR2 YSYEKL. The CDR3 totals 18 residues. The trim removed 3 bases at V and 2 bases at J, leaving 15 bases unmatched. In DNA, the CDR3 is TGCGCCAGCAGCCAGCCCCGGGGAGGGACAGCCGTGAACTATGGCTACACCTTC. This gives the protein CASSQPRGGTAVNYGYTF.

This clonotype was recorded many times. The rearrangement links TRBV12-3 or TRBV12-4 to TRBJ2-7, with 9 bases identical to TRBD1. The CDR3 spans 15 residues. V dropped 4 bases and J dropped 6; count of bases not matched to a gene: 10. CDR3 region: CASSSHGQGIFEQYF. DNA for the CDR3: TGTGCCAGCAGTTCCCACGGACAGGGGATTTTCGAGCAGTACTTC.

This clonotype was seen a few times. J is TRBJ2-5 and V is TRBV30; unclear D gene. The CDR3 is 14 amino acids. The V end lost 0 bases, the J end lost 3 bases, and 11 bases lay between the germline ends. Germline CDR1 reads GTSNPN; CDR2 reads SVGIG (reference sequence). The CDR3 loop is CAWSVRAAEETQYF. In nucleotides, the CDR3 is TGTGCCTGGAGTGTACGGGCGGCTGAAGAGACCCAGTACTTC.

This clonotype has a count of ten or more. The chain uses TRBV6-1 and TRBJ2-5; D may be TRBD2 (5 bases). The CDR3 sequence is 12 residues long. Germline CDR1 MNHNS, CDR2 SASEGT. V was cut by 8 bases and J by 0 bases, with 7 bases left in between. In DNA form, the CDR3 reads TGTGCCAGCGGGGAGTACCAAGAGACCCAGTACTTC. This sequence encodes CASGEYQETQYF.

This clonotype has ten or more counts. This rearrangement joins TRBV11-2 to TRBJ2-7, with 7 bases aligning to TRBD2. V was pared by 3 bases and J by 0 bases, with 8 bases of the junction left unmatched. Germline V gives CDR1 SGHAT, CDR2 FQNNGV. There are 16 residues in the CDR3. The CDR3 is CASSLEWSGGSYEQYF. The CDR3 coding sequence is TGTGCCAGCAGCTTGGAGTGGTCGGGAGGCTCCTACGAGCAGTACTTC.